The entry below describes one T cell receptor beta chain. The sample originates from a study of blood T cell repertoires in COVID-19. Produced via immunoSEQ multiplex PCR; TCRdb's table is partial and in-frame only. Of more than 110,000 clones in the sample, around 76% were seen once. The V and J ends lost 0 bases and 6 bases, in that order; junction bases with no gene match: 7. CDR3 length: 15 residues. Germline loops: CDR1 SGHRS, CDR2 YFSETQ. The chain is built from TRBV5-1 and TRBJ2-5; TRBD1 matches 8 bases. The clonotype was recovered from a man older than 75 with acute or convalescent COVID-19. The sample taken for sequencing was peripheral blood. The CDR3 protein is CASSLGSRGLKTQYF. CDR3 nucleotides: TGCGCCAGCAGCTTGGGGTCCAGGGGGCTAAAGACCCAGTACTTC.